These T cell receptor beta chains were read from a single sample in a study of T cell responses to AZD1222 COVID-19 vaccine. Sequencing was performed with immunoSEQ multiplex PCR; in TCRdb, only in-frame clones are kept and a portion is missing. The table lists 130,000 to 150,000 clones, 80% to 90% of them singletons. Sequenced material: peripheral blood, taken on day 0 of AZD1222 vaccination. The receptors were sampled from an adult in good health. CDR3s include the opening cysteine and the closing phenylalanine or tryptophan. The order of the fields is J gene, D gene, V gene, clone size, CDR3 protein, CDR3 DNA. A D gene is named only where the DNA matches it firmly. Rows give clone size only sometimes, using once, few, many, or a class for an expanded clone.

TRBJ2-3	NA	TRBV5-1	NA	CASSLEGTGGADTQYF	TGCGCCAGCAGCTTGGAGGGGACCGGCGGGGCAGATACGCAGTATTTT
TRBJ2-4	NA	TRBV30	NA	CAWSLTSLLTF	TGTGCCTGGAGCCTGACTTCACTCCTCACCTTC
TRBJ1-1	TRBD1	TRBV11-3	NA	CASSLTGTATEAFF	TGTGCCAGCAGTTTAACCGGGACAGCCACTGAAGCTTTCTTT
TRBJ1-1	NA	TRBV15	NA	CATSREVGATEAFF	TGTGCCACCAGCAGAGAAGTCGGGGCAACTGAAGCTTTCTTT
TRBJ1-3	NA	TRBV3-1/TRBV3-2	NA	CASSLDRSSGNTIYF	TGTGCCAGCAGCCTCGACAGATCCTCTGGAAACACCATATATTTT
TRBJ1-1	NA	TRBV30	NA	CAWRPSGKRAEAFF	TGTGCCTGGAGACCATCAGGGAAACGGGCTGAAGCTTTCTTT
TRBJ2-7	TRBD1	TRBV7-8	NA	CASSFFWDRGFYEQYF	TGTGCCAGCAGCTTTTTTTGGGACAGGGGCTTTTACGAGCAGTACTTC
TRBJ1-5	TRBD1	TRBV5-4	once	CASSFFGTGGNQPQHF	TGTGCCAGCAGCTTCTTTGGGACAGGAGGTAATCAGCCCCAGCATTTT
TRBJ2-5	NA	TRBV19	NA	CASSIRTSQRETQYF	TGTGCCAGTAGTATACGGACCTCCCAGAGGGAGACCCAGTACTTC
TRBJ2-7	NA	TRBV7-9	NA	CASSRRGSYEQYF	TGTGCCAGCAGCCGGCGGGGATCCTACGAGCAGTACTTC
TRBJ2-5	TRBD2	TRBV11-2	NA	CASSSETSGARVAQYF	TGTGCCAGCAGCTCAGAGACTAGCGGGGCAAGAGTGGCCCAGTACTTC
TRBJ1-2	NA	TRBV28	NA	CASSFVDRPGPNYGYTF	TGTGCCAGCAGTTTTGTTGATCGGCCAGGGCCTAACTATGGCTACACCTTC
TRBJ2-7	TRBD1	TRBV27	NA	CASSPRTGSSYEQYF	TGTGCCAGCAGTCCTCGGACAGGGAGCTCCTACGAGCAGTACTTC
TRBJ1-3	TRBD1	TRBV5-1	few	CASSYQGGGGNTIYF	TGCGCCAGCAGCTATCAGGGGGGTGGTGGAAACACCATATATTTT
TRBJ1-6	NA	TRBV19	NA	CASTTTGPNSPLHF	TGTGCCAGTACCACGACAGGACCTAATTCACCCCTCCACTTT
TRBJ1-2	NA	TRBV9	NA	CASSVGSHPGGYTF	TGTGCCAGCAGCGTAGGGTCCCACCCGGGGGGCTACACCTTC
TRBJ1-2	NA	TRBV3-1/TRBV3-2	few	CASSLSFGRVYGYTF	TGTGCCAGCAGCCTTTCCTTCGGAAGAGTTTATGGCTACACCTTC
TRBJ2-7	NA	TRBV5-4	NA	CASSSDSSYEQYF	TGTGCCAGCAGCTCAGACAGCTCCTACGAGCAGTACTTC